The rows below give T cell receptor beta chains drawn from one sample of a study of blood T cell dynamics during melanoma immunotherapy. The assay was immunoSEQ multiplex PCR, and TCRdb's table has in-frame clones only and misses some. The sample includes 13,000 or so clones, roughly nine tenths of them seen just once. The sequenced sample was blood, obtained from a patient treated with checkpoint blockade. These receptors were taken from a human donor with melanoma. Both conserved end residues are part of each CDR3. The order of the fields is D gene, J gene, clone size, V gene, CDR3 protein, CDR3 DNA. D genes are given only for firm matches. Clone size appears in some rows only: once, few, many, or a class for an expanded clone.

D gene: -
J gene: TRBJ2-7
clone size: -
V gene: TRBV7-8
CDR3 protein: CASSSQSRGLTYEQYF
CDR3 DNA: TGTGCCAGCAGCTCCCAGAGTAGGGGCTTAACCTACGAGCAGTACTTC

D gene: TRBD1
J gene: TRBJ2-4
clone size: -
V gene: TRBV6-1
CDR3 protein: CASRLRDRVIIQYF
CDR3 DNA: TGTGCCAGCAGACTCCGGGACAGGGTTATCATTCAGTACTTC

D gene: -
J gene: TRBJ1-6
clone size: -
V gene: TRBV28
CDR3 protein: CASPDTNSPLHF
CDR3 DNA: TGTGCCAGCCCTGACACAAATTCACCCCTCCACTTT

D gene: TRBD1
J gene: TRBJ1-1
clone size: -
V gene: TRBV5-4
CDR3 protein: CASSLDRGAEAFF
CDR3 DNA: TGTGCCAGCAGCCTCGACAGGGGCGCTGAAGCTTTCTTT

D gene: -
J gene: TRBJ1-1
clone size: -
V gene: TRBV16
CDR3 protein: CASSLRYNTEAFF
CDR3 DNA: TGTGCCAGCAGCCTCCGTTACAACACTGAAGCTTTCTTT

D gene: -
J gene: TRBJ2-6
clone size: once
V gene: TRBV5-4
CDR3 protein: CASSLYSGANVLTF
CDR3 DNA: TGTGCCAGCAGCTTGTACTCTGGGGCCAACGTCCTGACTTTC

D gene: TRBD1
J gene: TRBJ1-4
clone size: -
V gene: TRBV18
CDR3 protein: CATTGQGSINEKLFF
CDR3 DNA: TGTGCCACCACGGGACAGGGGTCGATCAATGAAAAACTGTTTTTT

D gene: -
J gene: TRBJ1-2
clone size: -
V gene: TRBV5-5
CDR3 protein: CASSRLAANYGYTF
CDR3 DNA: TGTGCCAGCAGCCGCCTGGCAGCTAACTATGGCTACACCTTC

D gene: TRBD1
J gene: TRBJ2-7
clone size: once
V gene: TRBV30
CDR3 protein: CAWCSGTGVQEQYF
CDR3 DNA: TGTGCCTGGTGCTCCGGGACAGGGGTCCAGGAGCAGTACTTC

D gene: TRBD1
J gene: TRBJ1-2
clone size: -
V gene: TRBV6-5
CDR3 protein: CASSTQGGGNGYTF
CDR3 DNA: TGTGCCAGCAGCACACAGGGGGGAGGAAATGGCTACACCTTC